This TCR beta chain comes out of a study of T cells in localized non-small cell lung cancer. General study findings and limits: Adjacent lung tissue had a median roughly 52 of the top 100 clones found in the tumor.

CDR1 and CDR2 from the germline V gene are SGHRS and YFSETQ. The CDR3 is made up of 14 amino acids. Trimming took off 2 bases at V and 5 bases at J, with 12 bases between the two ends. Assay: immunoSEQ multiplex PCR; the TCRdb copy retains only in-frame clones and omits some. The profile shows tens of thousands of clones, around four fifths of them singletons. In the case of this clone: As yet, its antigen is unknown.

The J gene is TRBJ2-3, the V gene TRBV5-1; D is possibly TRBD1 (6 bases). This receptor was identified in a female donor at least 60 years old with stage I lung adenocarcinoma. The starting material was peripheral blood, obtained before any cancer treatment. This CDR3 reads CASSFSQGIDTQYF. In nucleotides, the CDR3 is TGCGCCAGCAGCTTCTCCCAGGGGATAGATACGCAGTATTTT.